This TCR beta chain was identified during a study of T cells in pancreatic ductal adenocarcinoma listed by TCRdb under 2017. Broadly, across the study: To learn about the adaptive T-cell response arising naturally, investigators profiled where tumor-infiltrating CD8+ T cells, together with suppressive cells, were located within resected pancreatic ductal adenocarcinoma, how abundant they were, and what qualities they showed. What the work shows at the level of the full study, not this receptor alone: Since most people with pancreatic cancer show up with disease that cannot be operated on, the resected cohort was biased toward the minority who had early-stage disease. There was no significant difference in T-cell clonality between tumor and blood, where mean clonality was about 0.1 for tumors and about 0.07 for blood. Tumor versus blood clonality comparisons may be biased because tumors are enriched in CD45RO+ effector rather than naive T cells, biasing toward lower diversity. Compared with tumor samples, blood samples had more total productive templates and roughly 8-fold more unique clonotypes.

The selected pancreatic ductal adenocarcinoma patients had received surgery without neoadjuvant therapy. Peripheral blood was collected in heparin tubes, from which PBMCs were isolated by histopaque density gradient and cryopreserved in around 9.2% DMSO. Using the DNeasy Blood and Tissue Kit with Proteinase K and RNase treatment, genomic DNA was extracted from 6 or 7 PBMC and roughly 10 flash-frozen tumor specimens. This clone showed up just once. Its cognate antigen has yet to be identified. No much larger clone is present one base from it, and per-base qualities are unavailable. TCR beta CDR3 regions were amplified from genomic DNA using the immunoSEQ hsTCRB kit. An Illumina HiSeq system was used for high-throughput TRB CDR3 sequencing. On the authors' methods: The immunoSEQ software was used to analyze sequencing reads, and nonproductive sequences containing premature stops or frame-shifts were excluded. To calculate repertoire clonality, Shannon entropy was normalized by log2 of the number of unique productive sequences, and that value was subtracted from one. Entries here come from immuneACCESS through TCRdb and include only in-frame sequences with V and J called. Some clones fail to appear in such tables; in the studies checked, an unresolved V gene covers under half of the shortfall, and the cause of the remainder is unknown. V, J and clone size are taken as reported in that table, and D and trimming were inferred from the DNA itself. For this sample the table gives about 100,000 clones, of which roughly 96% were detected only once. Jointly, the top ten make up under 3.5% of the sample.

V lost 8 bases and J lost 0 bases, and the count of bases not matched to a germline gene is 6. The CDR3 sequence holds 16 residues, the cysteine and phenylalanine included. The read is trimmed to its CDR3 DNA, 48 bases read in frame from base 1. The germline V gene (reference sequence) sets CDR1 to LNHDA and CDR2 to SQIVND. What was sequenced was PBMCs. The clonotype originates from a human donor with pancreatic ductal adenocarcinoma. This receptor chain uses TRBV19 and TRBJ2-1, with 11 bases aligning to TRBD2. The nucleotide sequence is TGTGCCAGTGCCCGGACTAGCGGGCACTCCTACAATGAGCAGTTCTTC. The translation is CASARTSGHSYNEQFF.